This TCR beta chain was identified in a study of blood T cell repertoires in COVID-19. Overall study: Researchers got acute and convalescent COVID-19 samples from the United States, Italy and Spain. PBMCs, B-cell-depleted T cells, or T cells provided the cDNA or gDNA that made up the material.

This CDR3 is 13 amino acids long. V shed 3 bases and J shed 3 bases, with 5 bases lying between them. Germline CDR1 SEHNR, CDR2 FQNEAQ (reference sequence). Measured with immunoSEQ multiplex PCR; TCRdb has only the in-frame clones, and not every one. The data hold about 130,000 clones, with about 80% observed a single time. The specimen was peripheral blood. The clonotype comes from a man aged 40-50 years with active or convalescent COVID-19. The chain employs TRBV7-9 and TRBJ2-2, with D unclear. In DNA, the CDR3 is TGTGCCAGCAGCTTGTTAGACACCGGGGAGCTGTTTTTT. Translated: CASSLLDTGELFF.